Below, 32 T cell receptor beta chains from the same sample are listed, as sequenced in a study of blood T cells in healthy people across ages. With a J-beta primer mix and a sample-barcoded 5' primer, a second PCR ran about 7 to 11 cycles. TCRdb ran MiXCR on the 5' RACE reads and lists one entry per CDR3 protein. The profile covers approximately 490,000 distinct CDR3 sequences, with 24% appearing a single time and around 10% taken by the ten largest. This same sample was also taken into another study, of T cells of mothers and their children.

Sequencing was carried out using blood. These receptors all stem from a boy between 5 and 17 years old in good health.

The V call is TRBV4-3, the J call TRBJ2-7; TRBD2 aligns across 10 bases. Germline trimming cut 2 bases from V and 3 bases from J; bases unmatched to any gene: 4. CDR3 size: 15 residues. Germline CDR1 LGHNA, CDR2 YSLEER. The CDR3 nucleotides read TGCGCCAGCAGCCAATCCTTAGCGGGGGGCTACGAGCAGTACTTC. Its protein is CASSQSLAGGYEQYF.

This sequence joins TRBV4-3 and TRBJ2-2, with 9 positions matching TRBD1. Trimming removed 5 bases from V and 2 bases from J; junction bases left unmatched: 15. The germline V gene encodes CDR1 LGHNA and CDR2 YSLEER. This CDR3 is 19 amino acids long. CDR3 region: CASSSWDRALPVNTGELFF. CDR3 coding DNA: TGCGCCAGCAGCTCCTGGGACAGGGCTCTTCCCGTTAACACCGGGGAGCTGTTTTTT.

This clonotype was observed a few times. The J gene is TRBJ2-5, the V gene TRBV6-6, with D possibly matching TRBD2 (6 bases). V lost 8 bases and J 2 bases, leaving 21 bases between the germline ends. The CDR3 has 16 amino acids. From germline, CDR1 is MNHNY and CDR2 SVGAGI (reference sequence). For the CDR3, the DNA is TGTGCCAGCTCTCCTCCGAGGGCCGGGGGACAAGAGACCCAGTACTTC. It yields the protein CASSPPRAGGQETQYF.

J is TRBJ1-4 and V is TRBV6-2 or TRBV6-3; D is ambiguous. The CDR3 sequence is 12 residues long. Germline V lookup: CDR1 MNHEY, CDR2 SVGEGT. Trimming stripped 5 bases from V and 9 bases from J, with 10 bases between. The CDR3 DNA reads TGTGCCAGCAGTCTTAGATCGAAAAAACTGTTTTTT. It is translated as CASSLRSKKLFF.

This chain joins TRBV6-5 and TRBJ1-4; 7 bases agree with TRBD1. The trim removed 0 bases at V and 0 bases at J, leaving 7 bases unmatched. Germline CDR1 is MNHEY and CDR2 is SVGAGI. The CDR3 consists of 18 residues. CDR3 DNA sequence: TGTGCCAGCAGTTACTCGTTACAGGGGCGGGCAACTAATGAAAAACTGTTTTTT. Encoded protein: CASSYSLQGRATNEKLFF.

The chain couples TRBV20-1 to TRBJ2-3, with 11 bases that match TRBD2. The CDR3 is 13 amino acids. Germline V gives CDR1 DFQATT, CDR2 SNEGSKA (reference sequence). J gave up 6 bases and V 5 bases, and 4 bases lay outside the gene matches. The CDR3 loop reads CSARLAGRDTQYF. The CDR3 DNA sequence: TGCAGTGCTCGACTAGCGGGACGGGATACGCAGTATTTT.

This chain uses TRBV9 with TRBJ2-6, with D unresolved. The CDR3 sequence is 13 residues long. V lost 3 bases to trimming and J lost 2 bases, with 3 bases between them. From germline, CDR1 is SGDLS and CDR2 YYNGEE. DNA of the CDR3: TGTGCCAGCAGCGCGGCTGGGGCCAACGTCCTGACTTTC. This gives the protein CASSAAGANVLTF.

There are a few counts of this clonotype. This chain uses TRBV7-6 with TRBJ2-5, with D possibly TRBD1 on 5 matching bases. V lost 2 bases and J 3 bases, leaving 10 bases between the germline ends. The CDR3 has 14 residues. Germline CDR1 is SGHVS and CDR2 is FNYEAQ. The CDR3 is CASSLRGAKETQYF. The CDR3 DNA sequence: TGTGCCAGCAGCTTAAGGGGTGCCAAAGAGACCCAGTACTTC.

This clonotype occurred a few times. The rearrangement uses TRBV4-1 and TRBJ2-7; maybe TRBD1 (6 bases). V was clipped by 5 bases and J by 0 bases, with 14 bases between them. This CDR3 region has 15 residues. Germline V gene lookup returns CDR1 MGHRA and CDR2 YSYEKL. CDR3 in amino acids: CASSSSTGTSYEQYF. CDR3 DNA: TGCGCCAGCAGCTCATCTACAGGGACCTCCTACGAGCAGTACTTC.

The rearrangement uses TRBV12-3 or TRBV12-4 and TRBJ2-3; D may be TRBD1 or TRBD2 (5 bases each). The CDR3 loop spans 13 amino acids. Trimming removed 5 bases from V and 10 bases from J, with 16 bases in between. CDR3 loop: CASSRSGQPPQYF. DNA of the CDR3: TGTGCCAGCAGTAGATCGGGGCAGCCCCCGCAGTATTTT.

The rearrangement joins TRBV28 to TRBJ1-1; no clear D. Germline CDR1 is MDHEN and CDR2 is SYDVKM. V gave up 7 bases and J gave up 6 bases, with 6 bases separating them. CDR3 size: 10 residues. CDR3 DNA: TGTGCCAGCAACGGTCCTGAAGCTTTCTTT. This codes for CASNGPEAFF. Drawing the rest from reference TRBV28 and TRBJ1-1, the complete variable domain is DVKVTQSSRYLVKRTGEKVFLECVQDMDHENMFWYRQDPGLGLRLIYFSYDVKMKEKGDIPEGYSVSREKKERFSLILESASTNQTSMYLCASNGPEAFFGQGTRLTVV.

Here the CDR3 reads CASSSNGQGANYEQYF. The CDR3 coding sequence is TGTGCCAGCAGCTCAAACGGACAGGGGGCTAACTACGAGCAGTACTTC. This chain uses TRBV12-3 or TRBV12-4 with TRBJ2-5, with 11 bases matching TRBD1. The J call may not be correct, given that the DNA end is closer to TRBJ2-7. CDR3 length equals 16 residues.

This clonotype has a handful of counts. The J gene is TRBJ1-5, the V gene TRBV9; 7 bases fit TRBD1. Germline values: CDR1 SGDLS, CDR2 YYNGEE. The CDR3 loop spans 10 amino acids. The junction had 10 bases not matched to a gene; V was cut back by 10 bases and J by 15 bases. The CDR3 sequence: CAPSQGDLHF. The CDR3 DNA reads as TGTGCCCCCAGCCAGGGGGACTTGCATTTT.

J is TRBJ2-2 and V is TRBV5-5; a weak D match, TRBD1 (6 bases). Germline values: CDR1 SGHKS, CDR2 YYEKEE (reference sequence). The V end was cut by 4 bases, the J end by 3 bases, with 13 bases between. The CDR3 runs 15 residues. The CDR3 protein is CASSHRDLDTGELFF. The CDR3 bases are TGTGCCAGCAGCCACAGGGATTTGGACACCGGGGAGCTGTTTTTT. The full variable domain, rest sourced from reference TRBV5-5 and TRBJ2-2, is DAGVTQSPTHLIKTRGQQVTLRCSPISGHKSVSWYQQVLGQGPQFIFQYYEKEERGRGNFPDRFSARQFPNYSSELNVNALLLGDSALYLCASSHRDLDTGELFFGEGSRLTVL.

This clonotype has only a few counts. The V gene is TRBV28, the J gene TRBJ2-7; 13 nucleotides agree with TRBD2. V lost 5 bases, J lost 5 bases, and 6 bases stayed unmatched. The CDR3 contains 15 residues. CDR1 is MDHEN and CDR2 is SYDVKM in the germline V gene. CDR3 sequence: CASSRGTSGKNEQYF. For the CDR3, the DNA is TGTGCCAGCAGTCGCGGGACTAGCGGGAAGAACGAGCAGTACTTC.

This clonotype was counted a few times. The chain employs TRBV7-3 and TRBJ2-5, with no clear D. Per germline, CDR1 SGHTA and CDR2 FQGTGA. V lost 5 bases to trimming and J lost 5 bases, with 12 bases between them. The CDR3 totals 13 residues. CDR3 DNA sequence: TGTGCCAGCAGCCAATCAATTAGGGAGACCCAGTACTTC. This translates into CASSQSIRETQYF. Variable domain in full (rest from reference TRBV7-3 and TRBJ2-5): GAGVSQTPSNKVTEKGKYVELRCDPISGHTALYWYRQSLGQGPEFLIYFQGTGAADDSGLPNDRFFAVRPEGSVSTLKIQRTERGDSAVYLCASSQSIRETQYFGPGTRLLVL.

In its sample, this clonotype was seen many times. The gene calls are TRBV24-1 and TRBJ2-5, with 7 bases lining up with TRBD2. Germline V CDR1 and CDR2: KGHDR, SFDVKD. The CDR3 consists of 15 residues. After removal of 5 bases from V and 5 bases from J, the junction contained 10 bases not matched to a gene. The CDR3 DNA sequence: TGTGCCACCAGTGTGGCGGGAGAAGGTCGGGAGACCCAGTACTTC. This sequence encodes CATSVAGEGRETQYF.

In this sample, this clonotype turned up a few times. V usage is TRBV18 and J usage is TRBJ2-1; 9 positions agree with TRBD2. V gave up 3 bases and J gave up 8 bases; unmatched junction bases: 5. Germline V gene lookup returns CDR1 KGHSH and CDR2 LQKENI. The CDR3 is 14 amino acids. The CDR3 loop reads CASSPSGLAYEQFF. CDR3 coding DNA: TGTGCCAGCTCACCCTCGGGACTAGCCTATGAGCAGTTCTTC.

This clonotype showed up just a few times. J is TRBJ1-2 and V is TRBV4-2; D is unclear. From germline, CDR1 is LGHNA and CDR2 YNFKEQ. V was pared by 0 bases and J by 4 bases, with 9 bases between. This CDR3 contains 14 residues. The CDR3 DNA is TGTGCCAGCAGCCAAGATCGGCAGAGCTATGGCTACACCTTC. Its protein product is CASSQDRQSYGYTF.

The V and J genes are TRBV6-1 and TRBJ2-3, with D possibly matching TRBD1 (5 bases). From germline, CDR1 is MNHNS and CDR2 SASEGT. The CDR3 runs to 13 residues. Trimming shortened V by 10 bases and J by 1 base, and 12 bases separated the two germline ends. This CDR3 reads CATGKTGTDTQYF. For the CDR3, the DNA is TGTGCCACCGGAAAGACAGGCACAGATACGCAGTATTTT.

The chain uses TRBV6-5 and TRBJ1-3, with D perhaps TRBD1 (5 bases). The CDR3 is 14 residues long. Germline V gene lookup returns CDR1 MNHEY and CDR2 SVGAGI. V was pared by 3 bases and J by 9 bases, with 15 bases between. The CDR3 sequence: CASSYDRGKPTIYF. The CDR3 region has the DNA TGTGCCAGCAGTTATGACAGAGGGAAACCCACCATATATTTT.

This clonotype was picked up a small number of times. An end of the junction differs from the germline gene, which may be a read error. The chain carries TRBV10-3 and TRBJ2-2, with a weak D call TRBD1 (5 bases). CDR1 is ENHRY, CDR2 SYGVKD, per germline. The CDR3 covers 12 residues. The CDR3 nucleotides are TGTGCTATCAGTGGGCAGGGCCCGGAGCTGTTTTTT. This translates into CAISGQGPELFF.

As DNA, the CDR3 is TGTGCCAGCAGTTTAGCTAGCGGGACCTACAATGAGCAGTTCTTC. Encoded protein: CASSLASGTYNEQFF. V and J are TRBV27 and TRBJ2-5, with 9 bases fitting TRBD2. The J call could be wrong; TRBJ2-1 is a better fit for the DNA end. This CDR3 region has 15 residues. Looked up from germline, CDR1 is MNHEY and CDR2 is SMNVEV (reference sequence).

The V call is TRBV7-2, the J call TRBJ2-7, with TRBD1 matching 9 bases. Trimming cost V 4 bases and J 5 bases; bases outside gene matches: 12. CDR1 and CDR2 (germline): SGHTA, FQGNSA. The CDR3 has 16 residues. The CDR3 sequence: CASSSREGDRAHEQYF. In DNA form, the CDR3 reads TGTGCCAGCAGCTCCCGCGAAGGGGACAGGGCCCACGAGCAGTACTTC.

The chain links TRBV5-6 to TRBJ2-7; D might be TRBD1 (6 bases). The CDR3 is 14 amino acids. Germline assignment: CDR1 SGHDT and CDR2 YYEEEE. Trimming stripped 0 bases from V and 3 bases from J, with 10 bases between. The CDR3 DNA sequence: TGTGCCAGCAGCTTGGGGACAGCTTACTACGAGCAGTACTTC. Protein sequence: CASSLGTAYYEQYF.

This clonotype was counted a few times. The chain employs TRBV3-1 and TRBJ1-1, with D perhaps TRBD1 (6 bases). The CDR3 totals 13 residues. Trimming stripped 4 bases from V and 5 bases from J, with 11 bases between. CDR1 is LGHDT and CDR2 is YNNKEL in the germline V gene (reference sequence). CDR3 in amino acids: CASSPQGETEAFF. The CDR3, as DNA: TGTGCCAGCAGCCCACAGGGTGAAACTGAAGCTTTCTTT.

The chain recombines TRBV9 with TRBJ2-2, with D perhaps TRBD1 or TRBD2 (5 bases each). CDR1 and CDR2 (germline): SGDLS, YYNGEE. This CDR3 is built from 16 residues. V lost 1 base to trimming and J lost 4 bases, with 14 bases between them. The CDR3, as DNA: TGTGCCAGCAGCGTACTAGCCGGGGCAGCCACCGGGGAGCTGTTTTTT. It translates to CASSVLAGAATGELFF.

This clonotype came up a few times. The chain combines TRBV28 with TRBJ2-2; 11 bases map to TRBD2. The V segment lost 5 bases and the J segment 1 base; nucleotides outside the gene matches: 6. Per germline, CDR1 MDHEN and CDR2 SYDVKM. The CDR3 covers 17 residues. CDR3 in amino acids: CASSPNLAGGNTGELFF. The CDR3 coding sequence is TGTGCCAGCAGTCCCAACCTAGCGGGAGGGAACACCGGGGAGCTGTTTTTT.

This clonotype was recorded a few times. V and J are TRBV4-1 and TRBJ2-7, with 8 nucleotides matching TRBD2. The trim removed 4 bases at V and 3 bases at J, leaving 2 bases unmatched. The CDR3 has 13 residues. Germline assignment: CDR1 MGHRA and CDR2 YSYEKL. The CDR3: CASSPLAGYEQYF. CDR3 coding DNA: TGCGCCAGCAGCCCCCTAGCGGGCTACGAGCAGTACTTC.

This clonotype was seen a handful of times. V and J are TRBV9 and TRBJ2-1; 8 positions match TRBD2. Unmatched junction bases numbered 3, after V lost 4 bases and J lost 0 bases. The CDR3 is made up of 15 amino acids. Germline V gene sequence: CDR1 SGDLS, CDR2 YYNGEE. Here the CDR3 reads CASSITSGSYNEQFF. The CDR3 DNA is TGTGCCAGCAGCATCACTAGCGGCTCCTACAATGAGCAGTTCTTC.

The chain couples TRBV12-3 or TRBV12-4 to TRBJ1-2; D is ambiguous. V lost 5 bases, J lost 2 bases, and 6 bases lay in between. CDR3 size: 12 residues. CDR3 sequence reads: CASSRINYGYTF. The CDR3 bases are TGTGCCAGCAGTCGTATAAACTATGGCTACACCTTC.

This clonotype was seen only a few times. The CDR3 DNA reads TGTGCCAGCAGCTTGCGCCTGGGAAATGAGCAGTTCTTC. Residues: CASSLRLGNEQFF. This rearrangement joins TRBV5-5 to TRBJ2-5; D remains ambiguous. The J call may be in error: the DNA end matches TRBJ2-1 better. Germline V gene sequence: CDR1 SGHKS, CDR2 YYEKEE (reference sequence). There are 13 residues in the CDR3.